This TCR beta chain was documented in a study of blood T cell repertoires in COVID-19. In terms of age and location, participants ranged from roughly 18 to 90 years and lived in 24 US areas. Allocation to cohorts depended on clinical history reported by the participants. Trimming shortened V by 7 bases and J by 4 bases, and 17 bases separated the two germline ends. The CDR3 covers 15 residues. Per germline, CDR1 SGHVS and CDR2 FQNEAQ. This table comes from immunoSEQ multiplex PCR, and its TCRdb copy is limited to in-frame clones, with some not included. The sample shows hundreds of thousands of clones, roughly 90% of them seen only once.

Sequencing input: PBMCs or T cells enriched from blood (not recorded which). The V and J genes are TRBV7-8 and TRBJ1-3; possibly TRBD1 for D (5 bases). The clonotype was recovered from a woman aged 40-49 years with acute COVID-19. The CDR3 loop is CASTAGGGRGNTIYF. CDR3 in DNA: TGTGCCAGCACCGCGGGGGGAGGGAGGGGAAACACCATATATTTT.